A single TCR beta chain is shown here with its context. Original data processing: Nucleated cell counts were estimated from reference gene primer amplification. Sequencing was performed with immunoSEQ multiplex PCR; in TCRdb, only in-frame clones are kept and a portion is missing. V and J calls and clone size are as listed in that table; D and trimming were resolved from the DNA. This sample carries a few hundred thousand clones, 87% of them seen once, and the ten largest clones take 8.5% to 10%. The data are from a study of blood T cell repertoires in COVID-19. Adults between roughly 18 and 95 years of age took part from approximately 24 US areas. Grouping used clinical history reported by participants in a survey and questionnaire. Either two negative PCRs, clearance, or symptom resolution qualified Cohort 3 donors as recovered. V dropped 7 bases and J dropped 3; count of bases not matched to a gene: 9. The germline gives CDR1 MDHEN, CDR2 SYDVKM. The CDR3 is 14 residues long.

This TCR was recovered from a young woman who had recovered from COVID-19. Input material: PBMCs or T cells enriched from blood (not recorded which). The chain joins TRBV28 to TRBJ2-7; 7 positions match TRBD1. CDR3 bases: TGTGCCAGCAATATGCGGGCAGGGGGCTACGAGCAGTACTTC. Translation: CASNMRAGGYEQYF. The full variable domain, in which reference TRBV28 and TRBJ2-7 provide the parts outside the CDR3, is DVKVTQSSRYLVKRTGEKVFLECVQDMDHENMFWYRQDPGLGLRLIYFSYDVKMKEKGDIPEGYSVSREKKERFSLILESASTNQTSMYLCASNMRAGGYEQYFGPGTRLTVT.